This T cell receptor (beta chain) was retrieved from a study of identical twins (dated by TCRdb to the mid-2010s). Context from the whole study: To test whether fetal clonotypes persist, the study used deep sequencing on TCR alpha and beta repertoires from monozygotic twins, unrelated adults of various ages, and cord blood. To rule out contamination, replicate twin experiments were performed at different times with different library preparation protocols. What the research found in general, with its limitations: Abundant cord blood beta clonotypes had fewer insertions, young adult naive repertoires showed a similar but weaker trend, and memory repertoires showed no such trend. Recombination models systematically underestimated out-of-frame TCR alpha sharing in monozygotic twins but agreed with sharing between unrelated individuals. Compared with coincidental sharing between unrelated individuals, out-of-frame TCR alpha sequences shared between twins had an excess of sequences with low generation probability. Conclusions relied on cross-sectional statistical analysis, since the same donors could not be followed over many years. Excess twin sharing in beta out-of-frame sequences was weaker because fewer shared sequences lowered the signal-to-noise ratio. Zero-insertion analyses could be partly confounded by invariant T cells such as MAIT and iNKT, although diverse VJ usage argued against such confounding for most clonotypes.

All donors were healthy Caucasians. Three pairs of female monozygotic twins, all aged about 18 to 30 years, were included in the twin cohort. Positive isolation kits from Invitrogen were used to isolate CD4+ and CD8+ T cell populations. The CDR3 goes from the cysteine to the phenylalanine over 15 residues. The CDR3 DNA has 45 bases and is translated from base 1. The germline V gene sets CDR1 to SGHRS and CDR2 to YFSETQ. Germline trimming amounts to 5 bases on V and 11 bases on J, with 16 as the count of junction bases outside the gene matches. Library method: 5' RACE. The run used an Illumina HiSeq 2000. A universal primer binding site was introduced by template switching, and a unique molecular identifier was present in the final cDNA, enabling accurate counting of TCR cDNA molecules. Specific primers in the conserved constant-segment region were used to synthesize first-strand cDNA for the TCR alpha and beta chains. Each cDNA library was double barcoded, with a SMART-Mk sample barcode plus Illumina barcodes, to control for contamination. TruSeq adapter sequences and Illumina sample barcodes were added in two successive PCR steps. The Illumina HiSeq platform was used with custom primers to sequence TCR alpha and beta cDNA libraries. As for how the authors treated the data: MiGEC was used to process raw reads and extract unique molecular identifiers, and MiXCR was used to find CDR3 positions. Recombination models were inferred per individual with the repgenHMM and IGoR tools using an EM algorithm. Shared clonotypes were analyzed with the tcR package in R, and sharing was normalized by the product of cloneset sizes. To study raw recombination free of thymic and clonal selection effects, out-of-frame nonproductive sequences were analyzed. TCRdb trimmed the raw reads at Q25, called clones with MiXCR and kept productive beta chains. Every entry covers one CDR3 protein and lists the most common genes and DNA from its rows. The V and J calls shown here were made by TCRdb, not taken from the authors' results. Across this sample there are hundreds of thousands of distinct CDR3 sequences, with 20% to 25% seen only once. The leading ten clones occupy roughly 0.5% of the sample.

As for this clonotype: No antigen is known for it. Per-base qualities were not stored, and no clone one base away is much larger.

These records were also assigned to another study, of yellow fever vaccine responses in identical twins. From that second study: The T cell response to vaccination in identical twins was reported by the authors to appear partly convergent and partly personalized. In identical twins, the study followed T cell clones that responded to the vaccine with precision.

The V gene is TRBV5-1 and the J gene is TRBJ1-1; 9 of the junction bases match TRBD1. The origin of this receptor is a woman under 30 in good health. Sample: CD4+ T cells sorted from blood. The CDR3 protein sequence reads: CASRPGTGSWEAAFF. DNA sequence: TGCGCCAGCAGACCCGGGACAGGGTCGTGGGAAGCGGCTTTCTTT.